This TCR beta chain was found in a study of T-cell reconstitution after alpha-beta-depleted transplantation in children. V was pared by 6 bases and J by 1 base, with 3 bases of the junction left unmatched. This CDR3 contains 17 residues. Construction of the TCRbeta library involved unique molecular identifiers. TCRdb fed the PCR reads into MiXCR, producing one record per CDR3 protein. The table includes some 550,000 distinct CDR3 sequences, around 17% detected once. Sequenced material: PBMCs from the stem cell graft donor, taken from the stem cell graft. The chain employs TRBV12-3 or TRBV12-4 and TRBJ2-1; 16 bases fit TRBD2. This receptor was obtained from a human donor who donated a stem cell graft to a child with acute lymphoblastic leukemia. The CDR3 coding sequence is TGTGCCAGCAGAGGGACTAGCGGGAGGGGGTCCTACAATGAGCAGTTCTTC. Translation gives CASRGTSGRGSYNEQFF.